Shown below are 12 T cell receptor beta chains from a single sample sequenced in a study of technical replicates of blood from several donors. Only in-frame clones appear in the TCRdb table, and some are missing; sequencing was by immunoSEQ multiplex PCR. Of tens of thousands of clones detected, over 90% appear once; the ten largest clones hold roughly 4.5%. Sequencing was carried out using PBMCs. These receptors all stem from a human donor in good health. Some clones in this sample may be carry-over from other donors' samples.

This clone was recorded only once. The V gene is TRBV7-2, the J gene TRBJ2-1; 12 nucleotides align to TRBD2. V was pared by 5 bases and J by 7 bases, with 9 bases of the junction left unmatched. CDR1 is SGHTA, CDR2 FQGNSA, per germline. The CDR3 totals 16 residues. Here the CDR3 DNA reads TGTGCCAGCAGCCCCCGACTAGCGGGGGCCTGGAATGAGCAGTTCTTC. Translating gives CASSPRLAGAWNEQFF.

This clone was recorded only once. V gene TRBV5-4 combines with J gene TRBJ2-1; 7 nucleotides line up with TRBD2. Germline V gives CDR1 SGHNT, CDR2 YYREEE (reference sequence). This CDR3 is built from 14 residues. Trimming at V came to 4 bases and at J to 15 bases, leaving 16 bases not matched to a gene. The CDR3 region has the DNA TGTGCCAGCAGCAAGCCGGGACTACAGCTGGGTCTGTTCTTC. Translation: CASSKPGLQLGLFF. Drawing the rest from reference TRBV5-4 and TRBJ2-1, the complete variable domain is ETGVTQSPTHLIKTRGQQVTLRCSSQSGHNTVSWYQQALGQGPQFIFQYYREEENGRGNFPPRFSGLQFPNYSSELNVNALELDDSALYLCASSKPGLQLGLFFGPGTRLTVL.

The CDR3 DNA is TGTGCCAGCTCACCACGGGCAGACCTTAACTATGGCTACACCTTC. Its translation: CASSPRADLNYGYTF. The chain couples TRBV18 to TRBJ1-2; D call uncertain. The CDR3 covers 15 residues. Germline CDR1 reads KGHSH; CDR2 reads LQKENI. V lost 1 base, J lost 1 base, and 10 bases lay in between. Supplemented by reference TRBV18 and TRBJ1-2, the full variable domain reads NAGVMQNPRHLVRRRGQEARLRCSPMKGHSHVYWYRQLPEEGLKFMVYLQKENIIDESGMPKERFSAEFPKEGPSILRIQQVVRGDSAAYFCASSPRADLNYGYTFGSGTRLTVV.

The rearrangement uses TRBV7-9 and TRBJ2-7, with D maybe TRBD1 (6 bases). The V and J ends lost 5 bases and 7 bases respectively, with 15 bases between them. This CDR3 region has 13 residues. Germline V gene sequence: CDR1 SEHNR, CDR2 FQNEAQ (reference sequence). The CDR3 loop reads CASSMGQSREQYF. For the CDR3, the DNA is TGTGCCAGCAGCATGGGACAATCTCGGGAGCAGTACTTC.

V gene TRBV15 combines with J gene TRBJ2-1; 8 nucleotides agree with TRBD1. The CDR3 length is 17 residues. The ends lost 3 bases at V and 2 bases at J; junction bases unmatched: 9. Germline loops: CDR1 LNHNV, CDR2 YYDKDF (reference sequence). The CDR3 DNA sequence: TGTGCCACCAGCAGTGGGATGGGACAGGCCACCTACAATGAGCAGTTCTTC. Its translation: CATSSGMGQATYNEQFF.

The rearrangement joins TRBV29-1 to TRBJ2-2; TRBD2 is a possible D gene (7 bases). Trimming left V 5 bases short and J 0 bases short, with 13 bases between. Germline CDR1 SQVTM, CDR2 ANQGSEA. The CDR3 is 15 amino acids. The CDR3 protein is CSVWGGATNTGELFF. DNA for the CDR3: TGCAGCGTTTGGGGGGGCGCAACGAACACCGGGGAGCTGTTTTTT.

The genes are TRBV5-1 and TRBJ2-4; 7 bases agree with TRBD1. Germline lookup yields CDR1 SGHRS and CDR2 YFSETQ. The CDR3 runs 17 residues. Trimming took 2 bases from V and 1 from J; bases not matched to a gene: 9. DNA of the CDR3: TGCGCCAGCAGCTTTATAAGAGGGGGCCTGGCCAAAAACATTCAGTACTTC. Translation: CASSFIRGGLAKNIQYF.

The V call is TRBV7-3, the J call TRBJ2-5, with 12 bases identical to TRBD2. This CDR3 is built from 15 residues. The V gene's germline CDR1 is SGHTA and CDR2 FQGTGA. After removal of 3 bases from V and 5 bases from J, the junction contained 4 bases not matched to a gene. CDR3 sequence (DNA): TGTGCCAGCAGCTTCGGGACTAGCGGGTTTGAGACCCAGTACTTC. Translated: CASSFGTSGFETQYF.

In this sample, this clone turned up a few times. The CDR3 DNA is TGTGCCTGGAATCCGGGACAGGGGATTGGAAATCAGCCCCAGCATTTT. It codes for CAWNPGQGIGNQPQHF. The chain recombines TRBV30 with TRBJ1-5; 10 nucleotides agree with TRBD1. The length of the CDR3 is 16 residues. The germline gives CDR1 GTSNPN, CDR2 SVGIG (reference sequence). Trimming removed 4 bases from V and 4 bases from J; junction bases left unmatched: 10.

The chain recombines TRBV5-1 with TRBJ2-7; D may be TRBD2 (6 bases). CDR1 is SGHRS and CDR2 is YFSETQ in the germline V gene. The CDR3 has 15 residues. Trimming took off 0 bases at V and 0 bases at J, with 10 bases between the two ends. CDR3: CASSLVAGTSYEQYF. In DNA form, the CDR3 reads TGCGCCAGCAGCTTGGTGGCGGGGACCTCCTACGAGCAGTACTTC.

The rearrangement joins TRBV7-2 to TRBJ2-3; D remains ambiguous. Looked up from germline, CDR1 is SGHTA and CDR2 is FQGNSA. V lost 6 bases, J lost 0 bases, and 13 bases lay in between. This CDR3 has 15 amino acids. The CDR3 sequence: CASRSYSTSTDTQYF. Here the CDR3 DNA reads TGTGCCAGCAGGTCCTATTCCACTAGCACAGATACGCAGTATTTT.

The chain carries TRBV7-9 and TRBJ2-3, with unresolved D. Germline V gene lookup returns CDR1 SEHNR and CDR2 FQNEAQ (reference sequence). V was pared by 5 bases and J by 1 base, with 10 bases between. This CDR3 contains 14 residues. The CDR3 loop is CASSPQAGTDTQYF. The CDR3 DNA is TGTGCCAGCAGCCCCCAGGCTGGCACAGATACGCAGTATTTT. The complete variable domain, with remaining parts taken from reference TRBV7-9 and TRBJ2-3, reads DTGVSQNPRHKITKRGQNVTFRCDPISEHNRLYWYRQTLGQGPEFLTYFQNEAQLEKSRLLSDRFSAERPKGSFSTLEIQRTEQGDSAMYLCASSPQAGTDTQYFGPGTRLTVL.